A single sample is the source of the 9 T cell receptor beta chains below, sequenced in a study of identical twins (dated by TCRdb to the mid-2010s). Receptor libraries were prepared by 5' RACE. Sequencing relied on an Illumina HiSeq 2000. The public reads were run again by TCRdb, first through fastp at Q25 and then through MiXCR, and only productive beta chains were kept. Each entry merges the rows of one CDR3 protein and shows their most common DNA and genes. For this sample the table gives 450,000 to 650,000 distinct CDR3 sequences, of which 9% to 10% were detected only once. The ten largest clones capture around 3% of the sample. The same data also contributed to another study, on yellow fever vaccine responses in identical twins.

The sequenced material came from PBMCs. These TCRs come from a woman aged 18-30 years in good health.

J is TRBJ2-7 and V is TRBV6-2 or TRBV6-3; 7 bases line up with TRBD2. From germline, CDR1 is MNHEY and CDR2 SVGEGT. V shed 4 bases and J 9 bases; nucleotides not matched to a gene: 6. The CDR3 loop spans 12 amino acids. In DNA, the CDR3 is TGTGCCAGCAGTTTACCTCCTAGCGGGCAGTACTTC. Protein product: CASSLPPSGQYF.

This clonotype appeared a few times. This chain connects TRBV9 to TRBJ2-2; D may be TRBD1 (7 bases). This CDR3 spans 16 amino acids. V lost 6 bases and J lost 2, with 17 bases in between. CDR1 and CDR2 (germline): SGDLS, YYNGEE. The CDR3 sequence is CASNKGGTANTGELFF. The CDR3 bases are TGTGCCAGCAATAAGGGCGGGACAGCTAACACCGGGGAGCTGTTTTTT. The full variable domain, rest sourced from reference TRBV9 and TRBJ2-2, is DSGVTQTPKHLITATGQRVTLRCSPRSGDLSVYWYQQSLDQGLQFLIQYYNGEERAKGNILERFSAQQFPDLHSELNLSSLELGDSALYFCASNKGGTANTGELFFGEGSRLTVL.

The table lists this clonotype with many counts. V and J are TRBV6-1 and TRBJ1-1; D ambiguous. Germline CDR1 MNHNS, CDR2 SASEGT. This CDR3 comprises 13 residues. The V end lost 5 bases, the J end lost 0 bases, and 7 bases lay between the germline ends. DNA of the CDR3: TGTGCCAGCAGTCAGAACTTGAACACTGAAGCTTTCTTT. It encodes CASSQNLNTEAFF.

The sample holds many counts of this clonotype. CDR3 nucleotides: TGTGCCAGCAGCGTAATGGGACTAGCGGCCGAGACCCAGTACTTC. Its translation is CASSVMGLAAETQYF. This sequence joins TRBV7-2 and TRBJ2-5; the match to TRBD2 covers 11 bases. CDR3 length: 15 residues. Germline V CDR1 and CDR2: SGHTA, FQGNSA. The trim removed 5 bases at V and 5 bases at J, leaving 7 bases unmatched. Supplemented by reference TRBV7-2 and TRBJ2-5, the full variable domain reads GAGVSQSPSNKVTEKGKDVELRCDPISGHTALYWYRQSLGQGLEFLIYFQGNSAPDKSGLPSDRFSAERTGGSVSTLTIQRTQQEDSAVYLCASSVMGLAAETQYFGPGTRLLVL.

This clonotype was recorded a few times. The V gene is TRBV2, the J gene TRBJ2-1; D is possibly TRBD2 (6 bases). The CDR3 extends over 15 amino acids. Germline CDR1 and CDR2: SNHLY and FYNNEI. V lost 2 bases, J lost 2 bases, and 10 bases lay in between. The CDR3 here is CASSELIAAYNEQFF. CDR3 nucleotide sequence: TGTGCCAGCAGTGAATTAATAGCGGCCTACAATGAGCAGTTCTTC.

CDR3 sequence: CASSHGTGDIQYF. CDR3 nucleotide sequence: TGTGCCAGCAGCCACGGGACAGGGGACATTCAGTACTTC. The chain carries TRBV12-3 or TRBV12-4 and TRBJ2-4, with TRBD1 matching over 10 bases. The CDR3 has 13 amino acids. Unmatched junction bases numbered 4, after V lost 6 bases and J lost 8 bases.

The chain combines TRBV11-2 with TRBJ2-5; 13 bases match TRBD2. The CDR3 extends over 17 amino acids. Trimming removed 6 bases from V and 5 bases from J; junction bases left unmatched: 12. Per germline, CDR1 SGHAT and CDR2 FQNNGV. Here the CDR3 reads CASSSRLAGGRGETQYF. The CDR3 nucleotides read TGTGCCAGCAGTTCTAGACTAGCGGGAGGCCGCGGGGAGACCCAGTACTTC.

The table lists this clonotype with many counts. This rearrangement joins TRBV4-2 to TRBJ2-3, with unresolved D. The V gene's germline CDR1 is LGHNA and CDR2 YNFKEQ. The CDR3 spans 16 residues. Trimming pared 0 bases from V and 1 base from J, leaving 11 bases between. CDR3 protein: CASSQEGAGGTDTQYF. CDR3 sequence (DNA): TGTGCCAGCAGCCAAGAAGGAGCTGGGGGCACAGATACGCAGTATTTT.

The sample holds a few counts of this clonotype. V and J are TRBV12-3 or TRBV12-4 and TRBJ2-3; the match to TRBD2 covers 10 bases. J was trimmed by 2 bases and V by 3 bases; bases with no gene match: 17. This CDR3 has 20 residues. CDR3 nucleotides: TGTGCCAGCAGTTTGGCCGATGGATGGCCTAGCGGGGGAGACACAGATACGCAGTATTTT. The encoded protein is CASSLADGWPSGGDTDTQYF.